The rows below give T cell receptor beta chains drawn from one sample of a study of T cells in Graves' hyperthyroidism and ophthalmopathy. Each CDR3 protein is one row after TCRdb ran MiXCR on the multiplex PCR reads. The sample holds some 550,000 distinct CDR3 sequences; roughly 16% are singletons and the top ten take less than 3.5%. Sequenced material: blood. These receptors were collected from a middle-aged woman with Graves' ophthalmopathy. CDR3s include the opening cysteine and the closing phenylalanine or tryptophan. The D gene is left open where the match is weak. Not all rows give a size; the values are once, few, many and, for expanded clones, a class.

abundance,len,d_gene,v_gene,j_gene,CDR3nt,CDR3aa
few,17,-,TRBV7-9,TRBJ1-4,TGTGCCAGCAGCTACGCCGGGGGGGGGGCCATAAATGAAAAACTGTTTTTT,CASSYAGGGAINEKLFF
many,11,-,TRBV30,TRBJ2-3,TGTGCCTGGAGTGAGGTAGATACGCAGTATTTT,CAWSEVDTQYF
few,15,TRBD1,TRBV5-5,TRBJ1-2,TGTGCCAGCAGCCGGCGACAGGGCTTCAACTATGGCTACACCTTC,CASSRRQGFNYGYTF
few,16,TRBD2,TRBV5-1,TRBJ2-7,TGCGCCAGCAGCTTACCCCAGCCAGCGGGAGGTCTCGAGCAGTACTTC,CASSLPQPAGGLEQYF
few,14,-,TRBV7-9,TRBJ2-2,TGTGCCAGCAGCTTAGGCCTCCCGGCCGGGGAGCTGTTTTTT,CASSLGLPAGELFF
many,15,TRBD2,TRBV5-1,TRBJ2-1,TGCGCCAGCAGCTTCGGGACTAGCGGGAGGGATGAGCAGTTCTTC,CASSFGTSGRDEQFF
-,13,-,TRBV10-1,TRBJ2-1,TGCGCCAGCAGTGCCCACAGGACCTCAGAGCAGTTCTTC,CASSAHRTSEQFF
few,14,-,TRBV4-1,TRBJ2-3,TGCGCCAGCACCGTTTTGGGTGGAGGCGATACGCAGTATTTT,CASTVLGGGDTQYF
many,13,-,TRBV5-1,TRBJ1-1,TGCGCCAGCAGCATGGACAGAGAAACTGAAGCTTTCTTT,CASSMDRETEAFF
many,15,-,TRBV27,TRBJ2-3,TGTGCCAGCAGCGCGCGGGGTTTGGGGCCAGATACGCAGTATTTT,CASSARGLGPDTQYF
-,20,TRBD2,TRBV12-3/TRBV12-4,TRBJ2-2,TGTGCCAGCAGTGAGCCACCGGGACTAGCGGGGGGGCCTAGCACCGGGGAGCTGTTTTTT,CASSEPPGLAGGPSTGELFF
many,16,TRBD2,TRBV2,TRBJ2-3,TGTGCCAGCAGAACCAAGGCGGGAGTTCGCACAGATACGCAGTATTTT,CASRTKAGVRTDTQYF
-,15,-,TRBV9,TRBJ2-3,TGTGCCAGCAGCGTAACACAGGGCGGCACAGATACGCAGTATTTT,CASSVTQGGTDTQYF
few,14,-,TRBV5-1,TRBJ2-7,TGCGCCAGCAGGGAGGCCCGGTCAAGCTACGAGCAGTACTTC,CASREARSSYEQYF
many,14,-,TRBV19,TRBJ1-3,TGTGCCAGTACTCGGACTTCCTCTGGAAACACCATATATTTT,CASTRTSSGNTIYF
-,13,TRBD1,TRBV3-1,TRBJ1-4,TGTGCCAGCAGCCAAGACCGCGACAGGGGCCTGTTTTTT,CASSQDRDRGLFF
-,14,TRBD1,TRBV10-3,TRBJ2-3,TGTGCCATCAGTGGGAGTCAGGGGGCAGATACGCAGTATTTT,CAISGSQGADTQYF
many,15,TRBD1,TRBV6-5,TRBJ2-7,TGTGCCAGCAGTTACGAGACAGGGGAAACCTACGAGCAGTACTTC,CASSYETGETYEQYF
many,12,-,TRBV5-1,TRBJ2-1,TGCGCCAGCAGCTTGCGTCCCGAAGAGCAGTTCTTC,CASSLRPEEQFF
many,15,-,TRBV12-5,TRBJ1-1,TGTGCTAGTGGTTTTCTTTCCCCCGGGAGCACTGAAGCTTTCTTT,CASGFLSPGSTEAFF
few,16,-,TRBV3-1,TRBJ2-3,TGTGCCAGCAGCCAGAGGGCTCCCAATCCCCCAGATACGCAGTATTTT,CASSQRAPNPPDTQYF
-,15,-,TRBV7-8,TRBJ2-3,TGTGCCAGCTCACCCCTTGGGGATAGCACAGATACGCAGTATTTT,CASSPLGDSTDTQYF
-,16,-,TRBV19,TRBJ1-5,TGTGCCAGTAGTACCCACGCCCCGGGGGGCAATCAGCCCCAGCATTTT,CASSTHAPGGNQPQHF